Listed below are T cell receptor beta chains from one sample, sequenced in a study of regulatory T cells in long-lasting Graves disease. One entry per CDR3 protein results from TCRdb running MiXCR on the multiplex PCR reads. The table has more than 450,000 distinct CDR3 sequences, approximately 12% seen once. The same data also contributed to another study, on T cells in Graves' hyperthyroidism and ophthalmopathy.

The sample here was peripheral blood mononuclear cells (PBMCs), taken at new diagnosis, from a patient treated with antithyroid drugs. The source of these receptors is a woman aged 25 to 39 with Graves disease. CDR3s include the opening cysteine and the closing phenylalanine or tryptophan. D genes are given only for firm matches. A clone size is listed for some rows: how often the clone was seen (once, few, many), or a class if it is expanded.

D gene: -
clone size: few
J gene: TRBJ1-2
V gene: TRBV4-1
CDR3 DNA: TGCGCCAGCAGCCAAGAGGGCAGTGGCTACGGAGGCTACACCTTC
CDR3 protein: CASSQEGSGYGGYTF

D gene: -
clone size: few
J gene: TRBJ2-7
V gene: TRBV20-1
CDR3 DNA: TGCAGTGCTAGTACTAGCAGATACGAGCAGTACTTC
CDR3 protein: CSASTSRYEQYF

D gene: TRBD1
clone size: few
J gene: TRBJ1-5
V gene: TRBV20-1
CDR3 DNA: TGCAGTGCTTGGACAGGGGGAAATAGCAATCAGCCCCAGCATTTT
CDR3 protein: CSAWTGGNSNQPQHF

D gene: TRBD2
clone size: -
J gene: TRBJ2-3
V gene: TRBV6-2/TRBV6-3
CDR3 DNA: TGTGCCAGCAGTTTTAGCGGGAGTGGAGTTTATACGCAGTATTTT
CDR3 protein: CASSFSGSGVYTQYF

D gene: -
clone size: many
J gene: TRBJ2-7
V gene: TRBV7-6
CDR3 DNA: TGTGCCAGCAGCAACTCCTATTCGAGCGACGAGCAGTACTTC
CDR3 protein: CASSNSYSSDEQYF

D gene: TRBD2
clone size: many
J gene: TRBJ2-1
V gene: TRBV2
CDR3 DNA: TGTGCCAGCAGGGGAGCGGGGGTCTCCTACAATGAGCAGTTCTTC
CDR3 protein: CASRGAGVSYNEQFF

D gene: TRBD2
clone size: many
J gene: TRBJ2-1
V gene: TRBV7-9
CDR3 DNA: TGTGCCAGCAGCTTAACCCCTTGGGGGCGGGAGGGGAATGAGCAGTTCTTC
CDR3 protein: CASSLTPWGREGNEQFF

D gene: -
clone size: many
J gene: TRBJ1-1
V gene: TRBV28
CDR3 DNA: TGTGCCAGCAGTTTTGGGGGGAGGGCCAGGATCGCTGAAGCTTTCTTT
CDR3 protein: CASSFGGRARIAEAFF

D gene: -
clone size: many
J gene: TRBJ1-5
V gene: TRBV4-1
CDR3 DNA: TGCGCCAGCAGCCAAGCCCCGGGTAGCAATCAGCCCCAGCATTTT
CDR3 protein: CASSQAPGSNQPQHF

D gene: -
clone size: many
J gene: TRBJ2-2
V gene: TRBV7-3
CDR3 DNA: TGTGCCAGCAGCTTAACGCCCCCTGCGAACACCGGGGAGCTGTTTTTT
CDR3 protein: CASSLTPPANTGELFF

D gene: -
clone size: -
J gene: TRBJ2-4
V gene: TRBV6-5
CDR3 DNA: TGTGCCAGCAGTTACGGGGGGACCGGTAAAAACATTCAGTACTTC
CDR3 protein: CASSYGGTGKNIQYF

D gene: -
clone size: many
J gene: TRBJ1-5
V gene: TRBV28
CDR3 DNA: TGTGCCAGCAGCTCCTCGGCCGCGGAAAGACAGCCCCAGCATTTT
CDR3 protein: CASSSSAAERQPQHF

D gene: TRBD1
clone size: many
J gene: TRBJ2-7
V gene: TRBV2
CDR3 DNA: TGTGCCAGCAGTGAAGCTCACCGGAACAGGGGGCCCTTCCTTAGCTCCTACGAGCAGTACTTC
CDR3 protein: CASSEAHRNRGPFLSSYEQYF

D gene: -
clone size: -
J gene: TRBJ2-5
V gene: TRBV18
CDR3 DNA: TGTGCCAGCTCACCACCGAGCGCCCCCAAAGAGACCCAGTACTTC
CDR3 protein: CASSPPSAPKETQYF

D gene: -
clone size: many
J gene: TRBJ2-1
V gene: TRBV3-1
CDR3 DNA: TGTGCCAGCAGCCAAGGGACCCCTGGGCGGAGGGTGAGGAATGAGCAGTTCTTC
CDR3 protein: CASSQGTPGRRVRNEQFF

D gene: TRBD2
clone size: many
J gene: TRBJ2-1
V gene: TRBV12-3/TRBV12-4
CDR3 DNA: TGTGCCAGCAGTTTAGGTACTAGCGGGAGGGGTGAACAAGAGCAGTTCTTC
CDR3 protein: CASSLGTSGRGEQEQFF

D gene: -
clone size: -
J gene: TRBJ2-3
V gene: TRBV24-1
CDR3 DNA: TGTGCCACCAGTGATATTTCGGGAACCACAGATACGCAGTATTTT
CDR3 protein: CATSDISGTTDTQYF

D gene: TRBD1
clone size: many
J gene: TRBJ2-7
V gene: TRBV20-1
CDR3 DNA: TGCAGTGCTAGGGATTTGACAGGGAAATACGAGCAGTACTTC
CDR3 protein: CSARDLTGKYEQYF

D gene: -
clone size: many
J gene: TRBJ1-3
V gene: TRBV11-3
CDR3 DNA: TGTGCCAGCAGCTTGGAACCTCAGGATGGAAACACCATATATTTT
CDR3 protein: CASSLEPQDGNTIYF

D gene: TRBD1
clone size: many
J gene: TRBJ1-4
V gene: TRBV10-3
CDR3 DNA: TGTGCCATCAGCTCTTCGACAGGGGGTAATGAAAAACTGTTTTTT
CDR3 protein: CAISSSTGGNEKLFF

D gene: -
clone size: -
J gene: TRBJ2-7
V gene: TRBV27
CDR3 DNA: TGTGCCAGCAAGACACAGGGCTCCTACGAGCAGTACTTC
CDR3 protein: CASKTQGSYEQYF